Below, one TCR beta chain is given with its context. The specificity of this receptor is unknown. No per-base quality is available; no much larger clone lies one base away. The data were obtained in a study of blood T cell repertoires in COVID-19 (dated by TCRdb to about 2020). With regard to the full study: Samples from collaborators originated in the United States, Italy and Spain and spanned both the acute and convalescent phases of COVID-19. The samples were drawn from the first 160 participants of the ongoing ImmuneRACE study and from more than 1,000 subjects provided by 6 global collaborators. The sample metadata nearly always contained a de-identified subject ID, COVID-19 status, age in years and sex. Where available, HLA class I and class II types were obtained from metadata supplied by the sample provider rather than from assay-based typing. The prospective study material was composed of cDNA or gDNA derived from T cells, B-cell-depleted T cells, or PBMCs. Deeply sampled blood TCRbeta repertoires from subjects exposed to, actively infected with, or recovered from COVID-19 were included in the dataset. The repertoires were released in a freely available public database meant as a resource for research on the immune response to SARS-CoV-2.

TCRbeta CDR3 regions were amplified from genomic DNA by means of the immunoSEQ Assay, a bias-controlled multiplex PCR. The authors' pipeline ran thus. The number of nucleated cells in each sample was estimated by amplification of reference gene primers within the assay. To quantify the absolute abundance of each unique TCRbeta CDR3 rearrangement, sequence reads were collapsed and filtered. Productive Simpson clonality was computed per sample as the square root of Simpson's diversity index over productive rearrangements. TCRdb re-hosts the immuneACCESS table, in-frame sequences only. Its copies lack some clones; in the studies checked, an unresolved V gene accounts for under half of them, and the cause for the rest is not known. That table gives V, J and clone size, and the DNA gave D and trimming. The sample profile shows about 420,000 clones; around 90% of them were found once. 0.8% to 0.85% of the sample is held by the ten biggest clonotypes.

General study outcomes and caveats: How much clinical and demographic metadata was included differed by source and by participant, and the metadata was provided uncurated.

At one collaborating source in Seattle, patients were enrolled during active infection and were followed longitudinally through the course of disease. Collaborating institutions collected whole blood in K2EDTA tubes following their own protocols. For TCRbeta analysis, collaborators shipped samples in one of three forms: frozen whole blood, isolated PBMCs, or DNA extracted from either of those sample types. Counted from cysteine to phenylalanine, this CDR3 has 14 amino acids. Just the 42-base CDR3 DNA is kept, in frame starting at base 1. Reading the germline V gene gives CDR1 MGHDK and CDR2 SYGVNS. Trimming removed 8 bases from V and 8 bases from J; the gene matches leave 7 bases unexplained.

The sequence derives from a man between 18 and 35 years old with COVID-19, enrolled during active disease. The chain links TRBV25-1 with TRBJ2-2; TRBD2 agrees with 11 junctional bases. The sequenced sample consisted of peripheral blood. Read as DNA, the sequence is TGTGCCAGCTGTAGCGGGGGGGCCTTAGGGGAGCTGTTTTTT. It is translated as CASCSGGALGELFF.